This is a list of T cell receptor beta chains from one sample in a study of neoadjuvant nivolumab and ipilimumab in lung cancer. Profiled with immunoSEQ multiplex PCR; TCRdb holds only in-frame clones, not every one. The sample has about 29,000 clones; 76% are singletons. The sequencing here drew on tumor tissue, taken after neoadjuvant nivolumab, alone or with ipilimumab, at or shortly before surgery. The receptors were sampled from an adult with non-small cell lung cancer. Both conserved end residues are part of each CDR3. Each record gives: CDR3 protein, J gene, V gene.

CDR3: CASSLGQGANYGYTF
J: TRBJ1-2
V: TRBV7-9

CDR3: CAWSVMDQPQHF
J: TRBJ1-5
V: TRBV30

CDR3: CASSRGAQETQYF
J: TRBJ2-5
V: TRBV7-9

CDR3: CSVEVVAGDYGYTF
J: TRBJ1-2
V: TRBV29-1

CDR3: CASSTSGVQTEAFF
J: TRBJ1-1
V: TRBV5-5

CDR3: CASSLGPYGYTF
J: TRBJ1-2
V: TRBV5-1

CDR3: CASSDTRSGNTIYF
J: TRBJ1-3
V: TRBV6-5

CDR3: CASSPSSYEQYF
J: TRBJ2-7
V: TRBV18

CDR3: CASSQEKGMNTEAFF
J: TRBJ1-1
V: TRBV4-1

CDR3: CASSLATGARSPLHF
J: TRBJ1-6
V: TRBV7-9

CDR3: CAWSGGTSGVNTEAFF
J: TRBJ1-1
V: TRBV30

CDR3: CASSQPQNTGELFF
J: TRBJ2-2
V: TRBV4-2

CDR3: CAIRAGGNEKLFF
J: TRBJ1-4
V: TRBV6-6

CDR3: CASSLAGSMNTEAFF
J: TRBJ1-1
V: TRBV5-1

CDR3: CASSYSMSIRELFF
J: TRBJ2-2
V: TRBV6-5

CDR3: CASSLLGQENSPLHF
J: TRBJ1-6
V: TRBV27

CDR3: CASSLGGGVYGYTF
J: TRBJ1-2
V: TRBV5-1

CDR3: CASSLGRGTVSNEKLFF
J: TRBJ1-4
V: TRBV7-2

CDR3: CASSLTRAGGTDTQYF
J: TRBJ2-3
V: TRBV7-9

CDR3: CAWSAQGGQPQHF
J: TRBJ1-5
V: TRBV30